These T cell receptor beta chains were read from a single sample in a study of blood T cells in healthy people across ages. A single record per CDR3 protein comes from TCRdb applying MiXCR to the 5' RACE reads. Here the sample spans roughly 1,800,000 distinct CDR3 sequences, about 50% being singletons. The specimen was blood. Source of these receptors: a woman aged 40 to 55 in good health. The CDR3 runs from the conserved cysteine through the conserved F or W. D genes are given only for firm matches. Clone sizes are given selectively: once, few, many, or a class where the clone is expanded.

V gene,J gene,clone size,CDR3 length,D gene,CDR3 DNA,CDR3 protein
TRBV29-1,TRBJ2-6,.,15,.,TGCAGCGTTGAAGACAGGCGATCTGGGGCCAACGTCCTGACTTTC,CSVEDRRSGANVLTF
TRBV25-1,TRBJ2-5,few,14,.,TGTGCCAGCAGTGAAGTGGGGGGCGAAGAGACCCAGTACTTC,CASSEVGGEETQYF
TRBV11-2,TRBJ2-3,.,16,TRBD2,TGTGCCAGCAACCATAGAACGGGGGGGTTTGGGGATACGCAGTATTTT,CASNHRTGGFGDTQYF
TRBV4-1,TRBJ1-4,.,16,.,TGCGCCAGCAGCCAAGGTGCAGGGGCTAATAATGAAAAACTGTTTTTT,CASSQGAGANNEKLFF
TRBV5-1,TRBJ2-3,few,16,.,TGCGCCAGCAGCTTCATAGGGCCGGAGGGCACAGATACGCAGTATTTT,CASSFIGPEGTDTQYF
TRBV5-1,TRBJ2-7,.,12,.,TGCGCCAGCAGCTTACCCCACTACGAGCAGTACTTC,CASSLPHYEQYF
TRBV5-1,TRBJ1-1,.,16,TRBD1,TGCGCCAGCAGCTTGGGGGCAGGGGGTATGAACACTGAAGCTTTCTTT,CASSLGAGGMNTEAFF
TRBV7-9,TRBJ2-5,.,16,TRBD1,TGTGCCAGCACAGGGACAGGGGCGACGTTATTGGAGACCCAGTACTTC,CASTGTGATLLETQYF
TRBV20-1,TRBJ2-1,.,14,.,TGCAGTGCTGTAGAGGGGGGAGCTCACAATGAGCAGTTCTTC,CSAVEGGAHNEQFF
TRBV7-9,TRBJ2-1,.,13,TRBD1,TGTGCCAGCAGCTTAGTGCAGGGGGTGGAACAGTTCTTC,CASSLVQGVEQFF
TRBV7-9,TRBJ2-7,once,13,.,TGTGCCAGCTCTAGGGAGTGGATCTACGAGCAGTACTTC,CASSREWIYEQYF
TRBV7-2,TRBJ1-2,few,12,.,TGTGCCAGCAGCTACTTGACCTTTGGCTACACCTTC,CASSYLTFGYTF
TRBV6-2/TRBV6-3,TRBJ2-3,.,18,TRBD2,TGTGCCAGCAGTCTCCGCCCCGGGACTAGCGGGTTCACAGATACGCAGTATTTT,CASSLRPGTSGFTDTQYF
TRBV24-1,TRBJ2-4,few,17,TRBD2,TGTGCCACCAGTGATTCGTCGGGGGGGGCCGCCAAAAACATTCAGTACTTC,CATSDSSGGAAKNIQYF
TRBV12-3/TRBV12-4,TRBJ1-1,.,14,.,TGTGCCAGCAGAATCGGGGCTGGGGGCACTGAAGCTTTCTTT,CASRIGAGGTEAFF
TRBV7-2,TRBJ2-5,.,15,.,TGTGCCAGCAGCTTACGTGTAGTCCCCCAAGAGACCCAGTACTTC,CASSLRVVPQETQYF
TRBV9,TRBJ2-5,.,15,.,TGTGCCAGCAACCCAAGCCCCTATCGGGGGGAGACCCAGTACTTC,CASNPSPYRGETQYF
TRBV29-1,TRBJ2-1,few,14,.,TGCAGCGGTTCGGGAAGGGTAGTCTACAATGAGCAGTTCTTC,CSGSGRVVYNEQFF
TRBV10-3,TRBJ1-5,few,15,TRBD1,TGTGCCATCAGTGAGTCGGGCGGGACAGGGAAAGCCCAGCATTTT,CAISESGGTGKAQHF
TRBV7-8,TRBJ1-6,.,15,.,TGTGCCAGCAGCTTAAAAACCTCCGGTGGTTCACCCCTCCACTTT,CASSLKTSGGSPLHF
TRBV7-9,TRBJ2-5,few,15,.,TGTGCCAGCACCCTACCCGAGGACTCGCAAGAGACCCAGTACTTC,CASTLPEDSQETQYF
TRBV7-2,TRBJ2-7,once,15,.,TGTGCCAGCAGCATCAGGGGTTTCTTGGCCTACGAGCAGTACTTC,CASSIRGFLAYEQYF
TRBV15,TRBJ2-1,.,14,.,TGTGCCACCAGCATAGGACAGACCTACAATGAGCAGTTCTTC,CATSIGQTYNEQFF
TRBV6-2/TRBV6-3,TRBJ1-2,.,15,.,TGTGCCAGCAGCCAACAGGGAAAGGCTAACTATGGCTACACCTTC,CASSQQGKANYGYTF
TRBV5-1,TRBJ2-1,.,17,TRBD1,TGCGCCAGCAGCCTCTCCCCCGGGACAGGGGGGTACAATGAGCAGTTCTTC,CASSLSPGTGGYNEQFF
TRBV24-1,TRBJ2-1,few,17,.,TGTGCCACCAGTGATCAATCGACTGGACGCTCCTACAATGAGCAGTTCTTC,CATSDQSTGRSYNEQFF
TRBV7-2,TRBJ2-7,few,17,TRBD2,TGTGCCAGCAGCTTAGAACTAGCGGGGAATATTGCCTACGAGCAGTACTTC,CASSLELAGNIAYEQYF
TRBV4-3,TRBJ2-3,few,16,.,TGCGCCAGCAGCCAAGAATCGCCTAGGGTCATGGATACGCAGTATTTT,CASSQESPRVMDTQYF
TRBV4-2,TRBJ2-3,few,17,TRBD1,TGTGCCAGCAGCCAAGATTACAGGGGGAGCGGCACAGATACGCAGTATTTT,CASSQDYRGSGTDTQYF
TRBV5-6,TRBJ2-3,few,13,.,TGTGCCAGCAGCTTGTTTGACACAGATACGCAGTATTTT,CASSLFDTDTQYF
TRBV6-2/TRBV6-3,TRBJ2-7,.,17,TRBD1,TGTGCCAGCAGTTACTATCCTAGGACAGGGTTCTCCTACGAGCAGTACTTC,CASSYYPRTGFSYEQYF
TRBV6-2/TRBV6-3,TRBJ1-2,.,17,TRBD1,TGTGCCAGCAAACAGCAACACGGACAGGGGTCGGGATATGGCTACACCTTC,CASKQQHGQGSGYGYTF
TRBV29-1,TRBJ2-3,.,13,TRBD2,TGCAGCGTTGGACCTCTAGCGGGGGATGGGCAGTATTTT,CSVGPLAGDGQYF
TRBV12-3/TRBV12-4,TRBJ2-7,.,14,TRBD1,TGTGCCAGCAGTTTAAGGACAGGGGGTGGTGAGCAGTACTTC,CASSLRTGGGEQYF
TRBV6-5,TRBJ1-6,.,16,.,TGTGCCAGCAGTTACTGGGGACGGCAGGGTGGTTCACCCCTCCACTTT,CASSYWGRQGGSPLHF
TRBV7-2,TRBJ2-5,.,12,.,TGTGCCAGCAGCTTAGTTAAGGGGACCCAGTACTTC,CASSLVKGTQYF
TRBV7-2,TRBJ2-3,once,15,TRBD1,TGTGCCAGCAGAAGGACAGGGGGCGCGCCAGATACGCAGTATTTT,CASRRTGGAPDTQYF
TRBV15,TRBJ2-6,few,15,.,TGTGCCACCAGCAAGGTTAGCTCTGGGGCCAACGTCCTGACTTTC,CATSKVSSGANVLTF
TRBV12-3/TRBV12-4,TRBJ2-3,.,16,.,TGTGCCAGCACCCCTCCGGGACTGATTTCTTTAGATACGCAGTATTTT,CASTPPGLISLDTQYF
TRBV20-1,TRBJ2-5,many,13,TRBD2,TGCAGTGCTAGAAGCACTAGCGGTGAGACCCAGTACTTC,CSARSTSGETQYF
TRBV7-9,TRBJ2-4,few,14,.,TGTGCCAGCAGCTTAGTGCGAGGGGAAGCCATTCAGTACTTC,CASSLVRGEAIQYF
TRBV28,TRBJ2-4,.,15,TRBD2,TGTGCCAGCAGGGCTAGCGGGGGCCTAAAAAACATTCAGTACTTC,CASRASGGLKNIQYF
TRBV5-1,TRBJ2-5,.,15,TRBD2,TGCGCCAGCAGCTTTACGGGACTAGGCCAAGAGACCCAGTACTTC,CASSFTGLGQETQYF
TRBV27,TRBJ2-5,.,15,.,TGTGCCAGCAGTTTTGGACAGCACGTCCAAGAGACCCAGTACTTC,CASSFGQHVQETQYF
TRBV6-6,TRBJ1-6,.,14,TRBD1,TGTGCCAGCGATAGGGGGGGACAGGGATCACCCCTCCACTTT,CASDRGGQGSPLHF
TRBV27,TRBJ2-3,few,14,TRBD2,TGTGCCAGCAGCCGGACTAGAAGTCTCGATACGCAGTATTTT,CASSRTRSLDTQYF
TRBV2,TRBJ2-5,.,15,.,TGTGCCAGCAGTGAGGGGGTGGTAGCCCAAGAGACCCAGTACTTC,CASSEGVVAQETQYF
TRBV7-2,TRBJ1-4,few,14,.,TGTGCCAGCAGCTTGGCAGGGTCTAATGAAAAACTGTTTTTT,CASSLAGSNEKLFF
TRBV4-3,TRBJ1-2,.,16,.,TGCGCCAGCAGCCAGTCACCGGGAGGGAGAGAGGACGGCTACACCTTC,CASSQSPGGREDGYTF
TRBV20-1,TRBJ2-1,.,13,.,TGCAGTGCTAGAGATCCCAGGGGCACTGAGCAGTTCTTC,CSARDPRGTEQFF
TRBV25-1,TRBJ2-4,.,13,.,TGTGCCAGCAGGTCGGGGGCCAAAAACATTCAGTACTTC,CASRSGAKNIQYF
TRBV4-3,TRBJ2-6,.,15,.,TGCGCCAGCAGCCAAGAGACCTCTGGGGCCAACGTCCTGACTTTC,CASSQETSGANVLTF
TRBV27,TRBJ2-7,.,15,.,TGTGCCAGCAGTCTTTACGGGGGGCGGGTTTACGAGCAGTACTTC,CASSLYGGRVYEQYF
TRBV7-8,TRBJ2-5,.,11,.,TGTGCCAGCAGCTTAGGGGAATTTCGGTACTTC,CASSLGEFRYF
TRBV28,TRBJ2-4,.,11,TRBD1,TGTGCCAGCGGGATCCGGGACAGGGAGTACTTC,CASGIRDREYF
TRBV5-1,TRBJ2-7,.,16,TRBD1,TGCGCCAGCAGCTTATTTGGACAGGGGATATCCTACGAGCAGTACTTC,CASSLFGQGISYEQYF
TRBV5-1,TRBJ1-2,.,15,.,TGCGCCAGCAGCTCGGAGGGGGTGCCCAACTATGGCTACACCTTC,CASSSEGVPNYGYTF
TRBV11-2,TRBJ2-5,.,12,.,TGTGCCAGCAGCGAAACTATAGAGACCCAGTACTTC,CASSETIETQYF
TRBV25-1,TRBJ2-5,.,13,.,TGTGCCAGCGGGGGACAACGTCAAGAGACCCAGTACTTC,CASGGQRQETQYF